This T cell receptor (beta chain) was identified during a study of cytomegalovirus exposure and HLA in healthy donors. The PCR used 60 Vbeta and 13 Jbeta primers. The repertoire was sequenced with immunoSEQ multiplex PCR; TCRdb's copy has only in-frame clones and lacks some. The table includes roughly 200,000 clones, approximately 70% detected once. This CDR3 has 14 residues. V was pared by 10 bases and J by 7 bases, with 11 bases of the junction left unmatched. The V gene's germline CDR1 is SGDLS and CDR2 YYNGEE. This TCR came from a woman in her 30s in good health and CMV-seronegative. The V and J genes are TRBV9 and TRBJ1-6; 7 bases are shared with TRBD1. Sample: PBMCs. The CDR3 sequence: CASGGVQGNSPLHF. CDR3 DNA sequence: TGTGCCTCAGGGGGTGTTCAGGGGAATTCACCCCTCCACTTT.